Reported below is one TCR beta chain. The source of the sample is a study of blood T cell repertoires in COVID-19. As for the study in general: Donors in the United States, Italy and Spain gave samples during acute or convalescent COVID-19. In each case, the material was cDNA or gDNA derived from T cells, B-cell-depleted T cells, or PBMCs.

Authors' methods: Reference gene primer amplification yielded estimated nucleated cell counts. The protocol was immunoSEQ multiplex PCR, while the TCRdb copy is restricted to in-frame clones and leaves out a portion. V, J and clone size reflect that table, while D and trimming were determined from the DNA. The sample includes approximately 160,000 clones, 81% seen only once; the top ten take 11%. Germline-derived CDR1 and CDR2 are SEHNR and FQNEAQ (reference sequence). V lost 0 bases, J lost 6 bases, and 15 bases lay in between. The CDR3 consists of 15 residues. V and J are TRBV7-9 and TRBJ2-7; D unclear. The TCR sequence derives from a man between 60 and 70 years old with active or convalescent COVID-19. The sequenced material came from peripheral blood. DNA for the CDR3: TGTGCCAGCAGCTTAGCGTCAGGTACCCCTGGCGAGCAGTACTTC. This codes for CASSLASGTPGEQYF.